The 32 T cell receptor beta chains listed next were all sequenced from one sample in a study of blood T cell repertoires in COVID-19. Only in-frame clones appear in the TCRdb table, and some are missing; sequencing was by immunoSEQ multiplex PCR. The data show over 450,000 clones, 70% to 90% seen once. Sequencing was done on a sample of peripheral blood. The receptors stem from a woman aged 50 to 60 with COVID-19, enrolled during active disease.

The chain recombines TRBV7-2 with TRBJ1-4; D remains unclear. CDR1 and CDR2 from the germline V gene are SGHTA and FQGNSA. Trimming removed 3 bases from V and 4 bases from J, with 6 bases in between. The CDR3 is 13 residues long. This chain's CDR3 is CASSFRVNEKLFF. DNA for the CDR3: TGTGCCAGCAGCTTTCGGGTTAATGAAAAACTGTTTTTT. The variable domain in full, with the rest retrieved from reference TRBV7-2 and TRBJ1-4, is GAGVSQSPSNKVTEKGKDVELRCDPISGHTALYWYRQSLGQGLEFLIYFQGNSAPDKSGLPSDRFSAERTGGSVSTLTIQRTQQEDSAVYLCASSFRVNEKLFFGSGTQLSVL.

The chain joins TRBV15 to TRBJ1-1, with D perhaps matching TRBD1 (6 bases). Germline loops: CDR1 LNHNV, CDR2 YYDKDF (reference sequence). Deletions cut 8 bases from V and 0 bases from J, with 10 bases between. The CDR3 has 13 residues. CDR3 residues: CATGGHLNTEAFF. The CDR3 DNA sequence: TGTGCCACCGGGGGACATCTGAACACTGAAGCTTTCTTT.

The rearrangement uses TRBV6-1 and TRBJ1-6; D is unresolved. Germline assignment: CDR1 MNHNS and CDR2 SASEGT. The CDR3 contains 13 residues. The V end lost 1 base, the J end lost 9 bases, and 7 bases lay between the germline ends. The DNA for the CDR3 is TGTGCCAGCAGTGAAGAGGAGTTTTCACCCCTCCACTTT. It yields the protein CASSEEEFSPLHF.

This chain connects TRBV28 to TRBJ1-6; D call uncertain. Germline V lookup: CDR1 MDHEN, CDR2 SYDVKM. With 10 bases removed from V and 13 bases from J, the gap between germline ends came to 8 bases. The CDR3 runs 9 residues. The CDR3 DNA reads TGTGCCACTTTCCCCCCCCTCCACTTT. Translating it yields CATFPPLHF.

The CDR3 DNA is TGTGCCAGCAGCTTAGCGGGGGCAGGCCATAATGAAAAACTGTTTTTT. Translation gives CASSLAGAGHNEKLFF. The genes are TRBV7-9 and TRBJ1-4; maybe TRBD1 (6 bases). CDR1 SEHNR and CDR2 FQNEAQ come from the germline V gene (reference sequence). The ends were cut back, 0 bases at V and 4 bases at J, with 12 bases in the middle. The CDR3 covers 16 residues.

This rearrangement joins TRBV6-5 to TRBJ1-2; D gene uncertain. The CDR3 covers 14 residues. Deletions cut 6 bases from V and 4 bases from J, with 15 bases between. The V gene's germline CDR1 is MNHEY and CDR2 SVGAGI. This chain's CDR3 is CASSSDIYSYGYTF. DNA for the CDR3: TGTGCCAGCAGCTCCGATATCTACAGCTATGGCTACACCTTC.

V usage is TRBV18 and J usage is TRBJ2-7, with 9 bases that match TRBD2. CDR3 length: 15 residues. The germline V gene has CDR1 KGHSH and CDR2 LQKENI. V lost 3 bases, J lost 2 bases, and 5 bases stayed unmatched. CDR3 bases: TGTGCCAGCTCACCTACTAGCGGGCCGACCTACGAGCAGTACTTC. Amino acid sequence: CASSPTSGPTYEQYF.

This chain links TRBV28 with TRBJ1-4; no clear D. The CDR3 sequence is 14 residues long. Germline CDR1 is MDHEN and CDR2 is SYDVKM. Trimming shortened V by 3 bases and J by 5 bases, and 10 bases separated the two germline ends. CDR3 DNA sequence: TGTGCCAGCAGTTTGGGCCCTCGCAATGAAAAACTGTTTTTT. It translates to CASSLGPRNEKLFF. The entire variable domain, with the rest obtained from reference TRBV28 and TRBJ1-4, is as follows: DVKVTQSSRYLVKRTGEKVFLECVQDMDHENMFWYRQDPGLGLRLIYFSYDVKMKEKGDIPEGYSVSREKKERFSLILESASTNQTSMYLCASSLGPRNEKLFFGSGTQLSVL.

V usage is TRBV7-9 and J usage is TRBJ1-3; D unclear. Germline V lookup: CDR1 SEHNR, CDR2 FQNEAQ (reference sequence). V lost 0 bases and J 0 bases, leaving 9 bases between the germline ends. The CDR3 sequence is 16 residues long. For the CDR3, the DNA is TGTGCCAGCAGCTTAGCAGTGTACAGCTCTGGAAACACCATATATTTT. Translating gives CASSLAVYSSGNTIYF.

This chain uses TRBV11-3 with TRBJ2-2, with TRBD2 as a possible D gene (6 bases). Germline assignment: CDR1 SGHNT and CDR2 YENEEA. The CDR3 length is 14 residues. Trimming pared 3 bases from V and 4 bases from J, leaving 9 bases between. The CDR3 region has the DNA TGTGCCAGCAGCTTCGGGACTGCCACCGGGGAGCTGTTTTTT. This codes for CASSFGTATGELFF. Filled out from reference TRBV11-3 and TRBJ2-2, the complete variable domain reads EAGVVQSPRYKIIEKKQPVAFWCNPISGHNTLYWYLQNLGQGPELLIRYENEEAVDDSQLPKDRFSAERLKGVDSTLKIQPAELGDSAVYLCASSFGTATGELFFGEGSRLTVL.

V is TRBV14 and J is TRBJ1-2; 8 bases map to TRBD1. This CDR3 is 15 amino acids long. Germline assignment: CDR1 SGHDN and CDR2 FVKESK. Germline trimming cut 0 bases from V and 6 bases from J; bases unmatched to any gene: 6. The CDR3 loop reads CASSQEGRGQNGYTF. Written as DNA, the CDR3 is TGTGCCAGCAGCCAAGAAGGCAGGGGGCAGAATGGCTACACCTTC.

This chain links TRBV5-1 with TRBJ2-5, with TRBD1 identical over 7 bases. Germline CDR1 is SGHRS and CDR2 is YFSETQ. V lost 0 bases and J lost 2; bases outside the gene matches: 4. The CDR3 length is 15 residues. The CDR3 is CASSLDGTEQETQYF. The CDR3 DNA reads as TGCGCCAGCAGCTTGGACGGGACAGAACAAGAGACCCAGTACTTC. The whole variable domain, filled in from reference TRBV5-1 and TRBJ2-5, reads KAGVTQTPRYLIKTRGQQVTLSCSPISGHRSVSWYQQTPGQGLQFLFEYFSETQRNKGNFPGRFSGRQFSNSRSEMNVSTLELGDSALYLCASSLDGTEQETQYFGPGTRLLVL.

The CDR3 is CASRARSPNSPLHF. The DNA of the CDR3 is TGCGCCAGCAGAGCCCGGTCCCCGAATTCACCCCTCCACTTT. This sequence joins TRBV5-1 and TRBJ1-6, with D unresolved. This CDR3 has 14 residues. Trimming removed 5 bases at V and 7 bases at J, with 13 bases between. Germline V gives CDR1 SGHRS, CDR2 YFSETQ.

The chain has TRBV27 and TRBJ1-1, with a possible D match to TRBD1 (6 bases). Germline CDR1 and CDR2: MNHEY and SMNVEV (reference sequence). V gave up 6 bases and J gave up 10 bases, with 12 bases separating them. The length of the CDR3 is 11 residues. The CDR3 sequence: CASSPGEGAFF. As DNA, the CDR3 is TGTGCCAGCAGCCCAGGGGAGGGAGCTTTCTTT.

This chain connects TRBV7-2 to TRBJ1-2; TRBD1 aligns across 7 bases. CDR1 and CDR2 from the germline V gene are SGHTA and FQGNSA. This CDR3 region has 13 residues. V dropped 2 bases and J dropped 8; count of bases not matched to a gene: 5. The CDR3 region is CASSLIQGEGYTF. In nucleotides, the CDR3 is TGTGCCAGCAGCTTAATCCAGGGGGAAGGCTACACCTTC.

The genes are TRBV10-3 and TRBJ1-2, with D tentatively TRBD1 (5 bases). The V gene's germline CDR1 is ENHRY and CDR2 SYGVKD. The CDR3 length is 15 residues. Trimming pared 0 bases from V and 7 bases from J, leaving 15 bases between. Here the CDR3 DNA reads TGTGCCATCAGTGAGTCGAGGGTAAAGGGACTTGGCTACACCTTC. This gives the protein CAISESRVKGLGYTF.

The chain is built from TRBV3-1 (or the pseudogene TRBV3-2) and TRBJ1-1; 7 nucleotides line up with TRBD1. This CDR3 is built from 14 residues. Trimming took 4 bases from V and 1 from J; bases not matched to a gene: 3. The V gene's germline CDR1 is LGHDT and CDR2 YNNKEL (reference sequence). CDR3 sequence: CASSRGTANTEAFF. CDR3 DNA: TGTGCCAGCAGCCGAGGGACAGCGAACACTGAAGCTTTCTTT.

The CDR3 DNA follows: TGTGCTAGTGGTTGGACCCCAGGTGGGACAGGGGAAGGTTATGGCTACACCTTC. This codes for CASGWTPGGTGEGYGYTF. V usage is TRBV12-5 and J usage is TRBJ1-2; TRBD1 matches at 10 bases. CDR3 length: 18 residues. Germline V gene data show CDR1 as LGHNT and CDR2 as FRNRAP. J gave up 5 bases and V 4 bases, and 16 bases lay outside the gene matches. The variable domain in full, with the rest retrieved from reference TRBV12-5 and TRBJ1-2, is DARVTQTPRHKVTEMGQEVTMRCQPILGHNTVFWYRQTMMQGLELLAYFRNRAPLDDSGMPKDRFSAEMPDATLATLKIQPSEPRDSAVYFCASGWTPGGTGEGYGYTFGSGTRLTVV.

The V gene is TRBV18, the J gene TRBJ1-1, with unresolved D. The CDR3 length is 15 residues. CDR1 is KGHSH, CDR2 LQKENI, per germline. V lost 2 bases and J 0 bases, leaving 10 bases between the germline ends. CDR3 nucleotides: TGTGCCAGCTCACCAGGGAGACCCCTGAACACTGAAGCTTTCTTT. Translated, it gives CASSPGRPLNTEAFF.

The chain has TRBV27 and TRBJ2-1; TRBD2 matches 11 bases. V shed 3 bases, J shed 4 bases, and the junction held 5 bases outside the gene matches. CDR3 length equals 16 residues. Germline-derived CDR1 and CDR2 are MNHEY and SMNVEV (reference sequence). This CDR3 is CASSLTSGEMYNEQFF. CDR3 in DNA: TGTGCCAGCAGTTTGACTAGCGGGGAGATGTACAATGAGCAGTTCTTC.

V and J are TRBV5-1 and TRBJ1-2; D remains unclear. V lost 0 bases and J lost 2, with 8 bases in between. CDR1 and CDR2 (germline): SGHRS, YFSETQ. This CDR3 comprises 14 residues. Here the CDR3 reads CASSLDTANYGYTF. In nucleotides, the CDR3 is TGCGCCAGCAGCTTGGACACAGCCAACTATGGCTACACCTTC.

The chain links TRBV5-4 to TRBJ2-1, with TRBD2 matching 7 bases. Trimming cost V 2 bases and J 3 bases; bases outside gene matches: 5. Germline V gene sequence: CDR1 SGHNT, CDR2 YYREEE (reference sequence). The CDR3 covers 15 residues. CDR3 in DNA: TGTGCCAGCAGCTTAGGCGGGGGAGACTACAATGAGCAGTTCTTC. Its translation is CASSLGGGDYNEQFF.

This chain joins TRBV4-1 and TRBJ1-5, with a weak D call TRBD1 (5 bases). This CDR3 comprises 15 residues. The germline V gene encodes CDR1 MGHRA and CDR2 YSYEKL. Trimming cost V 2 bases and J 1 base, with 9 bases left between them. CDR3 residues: CASSQHQGSNQPQHF. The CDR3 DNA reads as TGCGCCAGCAGCCAACACCAGGGAAGCAATCAGCCCCAGCATTTT.

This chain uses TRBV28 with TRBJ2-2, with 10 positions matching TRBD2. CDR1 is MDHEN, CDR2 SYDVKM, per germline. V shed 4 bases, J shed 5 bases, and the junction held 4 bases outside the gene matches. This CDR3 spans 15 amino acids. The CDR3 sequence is CASSSSGGYTGELFF. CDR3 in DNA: TGTGCCAGCAGTTCTAGCGGGGGATATACCGGGGAGCTGTTTTTT.

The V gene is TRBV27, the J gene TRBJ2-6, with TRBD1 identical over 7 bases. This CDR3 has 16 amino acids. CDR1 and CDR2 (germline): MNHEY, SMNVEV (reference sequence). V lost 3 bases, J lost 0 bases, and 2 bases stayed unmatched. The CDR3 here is CASSFNRGSGANVLTF. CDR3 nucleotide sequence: TGTGCCAGCAGTTTCAACAGGGGCTCTGGGGCCAACGTCCTGACTTTC.

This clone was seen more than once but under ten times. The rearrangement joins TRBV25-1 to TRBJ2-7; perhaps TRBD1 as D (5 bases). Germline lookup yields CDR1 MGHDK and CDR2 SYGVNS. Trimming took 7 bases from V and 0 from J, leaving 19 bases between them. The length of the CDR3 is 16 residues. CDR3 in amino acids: CASTTQGGFDSYEQYF. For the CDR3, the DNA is TGTGCCAGCACTACGCAGGGCGGTTTTGACTCCTACGAGCAGTACTTC.

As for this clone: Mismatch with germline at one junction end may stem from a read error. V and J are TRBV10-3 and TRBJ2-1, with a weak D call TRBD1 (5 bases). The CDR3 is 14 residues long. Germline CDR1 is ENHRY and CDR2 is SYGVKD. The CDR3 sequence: CAIGEDKIVHEQFF. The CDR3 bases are TGTGCCATCGGTGAGGACAAGATCGTCCATGAGCAGTTCTTC.

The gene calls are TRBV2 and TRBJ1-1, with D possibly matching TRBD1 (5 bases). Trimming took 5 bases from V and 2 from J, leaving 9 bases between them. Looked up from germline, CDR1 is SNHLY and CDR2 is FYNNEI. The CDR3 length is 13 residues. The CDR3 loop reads CASSIRENTEAFF. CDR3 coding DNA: TGTGCCAGCAGTATCAGGGAAAACACTGAAGCTTTCTTT.

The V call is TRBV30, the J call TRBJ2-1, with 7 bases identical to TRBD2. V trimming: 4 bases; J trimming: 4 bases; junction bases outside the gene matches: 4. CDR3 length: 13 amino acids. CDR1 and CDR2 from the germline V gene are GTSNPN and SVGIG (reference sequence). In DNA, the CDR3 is TGTGCCTGGACTAGCGGAGGTTACAATGAGCAGTTCTTC. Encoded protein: CAWTSGGYNEQFF.

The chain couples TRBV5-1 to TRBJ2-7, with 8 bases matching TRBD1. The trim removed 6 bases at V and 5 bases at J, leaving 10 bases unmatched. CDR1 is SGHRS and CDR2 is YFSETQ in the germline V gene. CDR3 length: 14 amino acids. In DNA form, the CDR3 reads TGCGCCAGCACCCCTTCCAGGGGGCTGAACGAGCAGTACTTC. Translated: CASTPSRGLNEQYF. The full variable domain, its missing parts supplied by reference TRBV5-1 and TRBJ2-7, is KAGVTQTPRYLIKTRGQQVTLSCSPISGHRSVSWYQQTPGQGLQFLFEYFSETQRNKGNFPGRFSGRQFSNSRSEMNVSTLELGDSALYLCASTPSRGLNEQYFGPGTRLTVT.

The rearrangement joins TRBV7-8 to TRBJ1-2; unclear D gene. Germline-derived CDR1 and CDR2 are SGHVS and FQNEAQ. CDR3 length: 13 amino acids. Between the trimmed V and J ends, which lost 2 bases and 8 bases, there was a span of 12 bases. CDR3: CASSLRSDMGYTF. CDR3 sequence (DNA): TGTGCCAGCAGCTTAAGGTCCGACATGGGCTACACCTTC.

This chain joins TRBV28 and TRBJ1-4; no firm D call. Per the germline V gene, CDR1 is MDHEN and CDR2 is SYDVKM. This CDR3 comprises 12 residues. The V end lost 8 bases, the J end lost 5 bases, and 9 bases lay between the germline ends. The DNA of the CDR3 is TGTGCCAGCGGGGAGGGAAATGAAAAACTGTTTTTT. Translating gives CASGEGNEKLFF. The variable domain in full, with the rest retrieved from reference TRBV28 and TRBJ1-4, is DVKVTQSSRYLVKRTGEKVFLECVQDMDHENMFWYRQDPGLGLRLIYFSYDVKMKEKGDIPEGYSVSREKKERFSLILESASTNQTSMYLCASGEGNEKLFFGSGTQLSVL.